The present T cell receptor beta chain was sequenced within a study of CD8 T cells in ankylosing spondylitis. With respect to this clonotype: Antigen specificity is unknown.

V was trimmed by 6 bases and J by 6 bases, leaving 19 bases between them. CDR1 and CDR2 from the germline V gene are SGHRS and YFSETQ. This CDR3 comprises 15 residues. Quantitative 5'-RACE with molecular barcodes produced the TCR beta libraries. Using its own MiXCR run on the 5' RACE reads, TCRdb lists one record per CDR3 protein. Here the sample spans some 300,000 distinct CDR3 sequences, 20% to 25% being singletons. Study observations and caveats: Researchers report that disease-linked clones proved CD8+ and relatively rare in peripheral blood. It appeared that ankylosing spondylitis blood was characterized by a TCR beta motif of roughly 8 highly homologous variants. Some of these motif variants have turned up before, in reports on reactive arthritis synovial fluid and blood.

The clonotype was recovered from a female donor with ankylosing spondylitis or in good health (not recorded which). Sequencing was carried out using blood, either unsorted or a sorted T cell fraction (not recorded which). This chain connects TRBV5-1 to TRBJ2-1, with a possible D match to TRBD2 (5 bases). The CDR3 protein is CASTPRVSGGNEQFF. The CDR3 DNA is TGCGCCAGCACCCCTAGGGTGAGCGGAGGCAATGAGCAGTTCTTC.